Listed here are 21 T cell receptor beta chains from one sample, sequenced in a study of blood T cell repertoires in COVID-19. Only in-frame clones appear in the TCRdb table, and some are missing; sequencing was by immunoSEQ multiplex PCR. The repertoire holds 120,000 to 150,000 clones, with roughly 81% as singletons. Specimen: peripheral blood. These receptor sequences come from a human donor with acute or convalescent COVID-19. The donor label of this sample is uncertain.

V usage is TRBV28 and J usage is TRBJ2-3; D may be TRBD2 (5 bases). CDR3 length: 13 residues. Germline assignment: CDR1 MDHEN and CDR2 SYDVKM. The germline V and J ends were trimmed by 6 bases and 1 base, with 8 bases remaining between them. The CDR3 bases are TGTGCCAGCAGGAGGGCCGGCACAGATACGCAGTATTTT. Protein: CASRRAGTDTQYF.

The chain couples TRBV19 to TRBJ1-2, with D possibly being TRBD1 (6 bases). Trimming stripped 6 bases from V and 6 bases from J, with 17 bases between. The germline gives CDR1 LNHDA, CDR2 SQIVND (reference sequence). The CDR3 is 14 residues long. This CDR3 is CASRGNLQGNGYTF. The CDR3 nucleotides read TGTGCCAGTAGGGGGAACCTACAGGGAAATGGCTACACCTTC.

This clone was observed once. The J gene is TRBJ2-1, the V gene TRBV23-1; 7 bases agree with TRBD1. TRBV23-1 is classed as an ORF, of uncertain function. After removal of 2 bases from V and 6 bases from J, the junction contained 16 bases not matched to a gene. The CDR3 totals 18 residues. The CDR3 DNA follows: TGCGCCAGCAGTCAACGGACCATACAGGGGCCATATAGCAATGAGCAGTTCTTC. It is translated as CASSQRTIQGPYSNEQFF.

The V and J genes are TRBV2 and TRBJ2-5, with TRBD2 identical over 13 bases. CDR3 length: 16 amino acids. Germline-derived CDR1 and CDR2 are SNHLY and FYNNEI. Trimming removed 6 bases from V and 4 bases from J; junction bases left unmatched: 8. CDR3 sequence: CASRISGLAGLETQYF. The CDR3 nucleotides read TGTGCCAGCAGGATATCGGGACTAGCGGGATTAGAGACCCAGTACTTC.

CDR3 sequence (DNA): TGTGCCACTTCGCGAGGGAAGGGGGAAGATGAGCAGTTCTTC. It encodes CATSRGKGEDEQFF. This chain joins TRBV6-6 and TRBJ2-1; a possible D gene is TRBD1 (6 bases). Deletions cut 10 bases from V and 8 bases from J, with 21 bases between. CDR3 length: 14 residues. Germline CDR1 MNHNY, CDR2 SVGAGI (reference sequence).

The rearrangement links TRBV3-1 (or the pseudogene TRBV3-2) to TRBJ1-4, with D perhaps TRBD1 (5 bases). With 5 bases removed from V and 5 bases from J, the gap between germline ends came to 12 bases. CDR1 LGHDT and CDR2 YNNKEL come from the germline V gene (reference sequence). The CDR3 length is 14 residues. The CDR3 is CASSALSGNEKLFF. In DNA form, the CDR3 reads TGTGCCAGCAGCGCTCTGTCAGGGAATGAAAAACTGTTTTTT.

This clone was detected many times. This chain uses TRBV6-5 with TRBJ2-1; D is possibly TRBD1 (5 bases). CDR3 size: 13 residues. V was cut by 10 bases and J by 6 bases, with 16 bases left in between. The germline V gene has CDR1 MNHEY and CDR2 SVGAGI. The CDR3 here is CAIQPTGPNEQFF. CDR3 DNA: TGTGCCATTCAGCCTACAGGTCCCAATGAGCAGTTCTTC.

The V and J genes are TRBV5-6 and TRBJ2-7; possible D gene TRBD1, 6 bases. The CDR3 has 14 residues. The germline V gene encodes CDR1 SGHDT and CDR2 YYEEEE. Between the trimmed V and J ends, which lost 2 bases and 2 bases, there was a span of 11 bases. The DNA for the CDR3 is TGTGCCAGCAGCTTTTGGACAGAGGCCTACGAGCAGTACTTC. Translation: CASSFWTEAYEQYF.

The DNA for the CDR3 is TGTGCCAGCAGCTTAAATGAAGGGGAATGGACTGAAGCTTTCTTT. Translation: CASSLNEGEWTEAFF. The gene calls are TRBV7-8 and TRBJ1-1, with a possible D match to TRBD1 (5 bases). Trimming took 2 bases from V and 5 from J, leaving 15 bases between them. In germline, CDR1 is SGHVS, CDR2 FQNEAQ. This CDR3 is 15 amino acids long.

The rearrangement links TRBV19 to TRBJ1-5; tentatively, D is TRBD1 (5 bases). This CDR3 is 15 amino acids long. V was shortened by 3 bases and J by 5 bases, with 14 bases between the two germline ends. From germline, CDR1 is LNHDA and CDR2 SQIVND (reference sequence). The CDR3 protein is CASSISGLGYQPQHF. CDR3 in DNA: TGTGCCAGTAGTATTTCAGGGCTGGGCTATCAGCCCCAGCATTTT.

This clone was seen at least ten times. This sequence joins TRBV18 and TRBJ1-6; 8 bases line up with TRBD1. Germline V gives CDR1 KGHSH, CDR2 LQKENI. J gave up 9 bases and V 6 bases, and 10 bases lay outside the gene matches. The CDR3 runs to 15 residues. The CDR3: CASSPSGTGSSPLHF. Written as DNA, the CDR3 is TGTGCCAGCTCGCCGTCCGGGACAGGCAGTTCACCCCTCCACTTT.

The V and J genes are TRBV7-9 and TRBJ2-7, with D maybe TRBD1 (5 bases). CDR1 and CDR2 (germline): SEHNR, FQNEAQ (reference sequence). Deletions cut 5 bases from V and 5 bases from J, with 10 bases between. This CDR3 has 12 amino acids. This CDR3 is CASSPDSNEQYF. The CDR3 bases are TGTGCCAGCAGCCCTGACAGTAACGAGCAGTACTTC.

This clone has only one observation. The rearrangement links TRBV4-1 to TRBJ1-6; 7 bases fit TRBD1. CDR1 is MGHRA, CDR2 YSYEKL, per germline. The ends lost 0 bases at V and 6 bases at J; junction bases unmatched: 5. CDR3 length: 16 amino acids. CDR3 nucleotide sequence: TGCGCCAGCAGCCAAGATGCGGACAGGTTTAATTCACCCCTCCACTTT. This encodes CASSQDADRFNSPLHF.

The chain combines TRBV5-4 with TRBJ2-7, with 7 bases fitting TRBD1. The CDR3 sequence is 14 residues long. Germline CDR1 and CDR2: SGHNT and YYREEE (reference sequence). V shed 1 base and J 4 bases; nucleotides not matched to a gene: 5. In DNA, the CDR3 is TGTGCCAGCAGCTTGAAGGGGGCGCCTTACGAGCAGTACTTC. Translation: CASSLKGAPYEQYF.

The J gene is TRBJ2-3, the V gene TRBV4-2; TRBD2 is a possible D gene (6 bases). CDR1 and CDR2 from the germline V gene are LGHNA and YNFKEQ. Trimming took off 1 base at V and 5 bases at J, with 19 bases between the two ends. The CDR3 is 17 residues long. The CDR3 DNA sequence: TGTGCCAGCAGCCAAGTCGCGGGACCACGGGGCATAGATACGCAGTATTTT. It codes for CASSQVAGPRGIDTQYF.

For the CDR3, the DNA is TGTGCCAGCAGTCCGGCTAGCGGGGGGGCCGTGAATGAGCAGTTCTTC. It is translated as CASSPASGGAVNEQFF. The V call is TRBV27, the J call TRBJ2-1; 12 bases map to TRBD2. The CDR3 spans 16 residues. V was pared by 5 bases and J by 7 bases, with 9 bases of the junction left unmatched. The germline V gene encodes CDR1 MNHEY and CDR2 SMNVEV (reference sequence).

In DNA, the CDR3 is TGTGCCAGCTCACCAAATCAGGCAGAGACCCAGTACTTC. This translates into CASSPNQAETQYF. V and J are TRBV18 and TRBJ2-5; unclear D gene. Trimming took 2 bases from V and 4 from J, leaving 8 bases between them. CDR3 size: 13 residues. CDR1 and CDR2 (germline): KGHSH, LQKENI.

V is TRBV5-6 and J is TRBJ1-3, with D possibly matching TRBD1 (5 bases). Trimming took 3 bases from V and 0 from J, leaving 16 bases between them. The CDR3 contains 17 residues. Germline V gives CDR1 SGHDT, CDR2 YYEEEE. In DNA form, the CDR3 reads TGTGCCAGCAGCTGGGCGAGACAGCGCCACTCTGGAAACACCATATATTTT. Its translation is CASSWARQRHSGNTIYF.

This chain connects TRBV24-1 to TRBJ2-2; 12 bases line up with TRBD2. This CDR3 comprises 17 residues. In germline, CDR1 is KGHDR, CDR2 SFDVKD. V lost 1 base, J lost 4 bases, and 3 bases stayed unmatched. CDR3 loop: CATSDFTSGGFTGELFF. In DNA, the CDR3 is TGTGCCACCAGTGATTTTACTAGCGGGGGGTTCACCGGGGAGCTGTTTTTT.

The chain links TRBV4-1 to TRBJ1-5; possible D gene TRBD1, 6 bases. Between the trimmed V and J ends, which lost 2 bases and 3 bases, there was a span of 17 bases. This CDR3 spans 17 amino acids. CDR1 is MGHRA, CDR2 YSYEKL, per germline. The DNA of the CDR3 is TGCGCCAGCAGCCAACGCCCGGCAGGACAGCCCAATCAGCCCCAGCATTTT. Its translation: CASSQRPAGQPNQPQHF.

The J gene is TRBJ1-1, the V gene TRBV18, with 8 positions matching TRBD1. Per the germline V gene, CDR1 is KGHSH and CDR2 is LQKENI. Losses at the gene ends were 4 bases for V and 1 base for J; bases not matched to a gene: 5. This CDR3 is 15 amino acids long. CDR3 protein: CASSRADRANTEAFF. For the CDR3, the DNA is TGTGCCAGCTCACGGGCGGACAGGGCGAACACTGAAGCTTTCTTT.